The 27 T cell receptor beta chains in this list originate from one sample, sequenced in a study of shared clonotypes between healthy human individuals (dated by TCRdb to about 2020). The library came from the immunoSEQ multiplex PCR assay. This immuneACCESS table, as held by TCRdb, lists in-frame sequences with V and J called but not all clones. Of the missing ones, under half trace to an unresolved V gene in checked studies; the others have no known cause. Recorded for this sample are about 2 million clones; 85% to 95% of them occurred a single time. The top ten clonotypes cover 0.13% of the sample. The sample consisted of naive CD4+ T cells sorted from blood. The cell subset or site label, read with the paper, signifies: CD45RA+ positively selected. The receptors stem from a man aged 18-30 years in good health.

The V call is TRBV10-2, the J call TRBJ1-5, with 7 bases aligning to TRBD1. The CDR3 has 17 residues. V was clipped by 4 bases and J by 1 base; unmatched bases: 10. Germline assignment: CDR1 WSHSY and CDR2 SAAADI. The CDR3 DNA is TGCGCCAGCAGTGCCTTCCCCAGGGGGGAGAGCAATCAGCCCCAGCATTTT. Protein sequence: CASSAFPRGESNQPQHF.

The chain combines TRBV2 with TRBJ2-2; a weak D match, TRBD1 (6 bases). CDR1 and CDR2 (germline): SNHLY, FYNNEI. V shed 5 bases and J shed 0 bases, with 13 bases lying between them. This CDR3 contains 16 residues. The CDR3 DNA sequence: TGTGCCAGCAGTTACATGGCAGGGGCGAACACCGGGGAGCTGTTTTTT. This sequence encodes CASSYMAGANTGELFF.

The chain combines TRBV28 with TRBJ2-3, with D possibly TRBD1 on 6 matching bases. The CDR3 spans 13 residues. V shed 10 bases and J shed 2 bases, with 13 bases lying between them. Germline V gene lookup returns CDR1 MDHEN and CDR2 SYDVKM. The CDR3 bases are TGTGCCAACAGGGATAGTAACACAGATACGCAGTATTTT. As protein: CANRDSNTDTQYF.

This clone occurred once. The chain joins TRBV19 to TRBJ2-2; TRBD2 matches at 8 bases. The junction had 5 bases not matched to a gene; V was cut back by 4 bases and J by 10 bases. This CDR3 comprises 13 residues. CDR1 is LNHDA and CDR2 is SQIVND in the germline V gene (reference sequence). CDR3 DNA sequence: TGTGCCAGTAGTAAAGCGGGAGAACCGGAGCTGTTTTTT. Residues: CASSKAGEPELFF. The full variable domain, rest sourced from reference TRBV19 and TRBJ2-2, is DGGITQSPKYLFRKEGQNVTLSCEQNLNHDAMYWYRQDPGQGLRLIYYSQIVNDFQKGDIAEGYSVSREKKESFPLTVTSAQKNPTAFYLCASSKAGEPELFFGEGSRLTVL.

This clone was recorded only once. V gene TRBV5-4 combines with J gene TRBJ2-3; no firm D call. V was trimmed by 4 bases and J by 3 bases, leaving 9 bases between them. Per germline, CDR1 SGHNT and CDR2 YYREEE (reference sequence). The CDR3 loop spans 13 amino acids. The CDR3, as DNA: TGTGCCAGCAGCGGGAAACGAACAGATACGCAGTATTTT. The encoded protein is CASSGKRTDTQYF.

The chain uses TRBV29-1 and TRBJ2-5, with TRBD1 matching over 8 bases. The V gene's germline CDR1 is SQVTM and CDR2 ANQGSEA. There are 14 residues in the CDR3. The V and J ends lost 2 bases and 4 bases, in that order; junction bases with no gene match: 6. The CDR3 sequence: CSVEHPGGRETQYF. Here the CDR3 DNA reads TGCAGCGTTGAACACCCAGGGGGCCGAGAGACCCAGTACTTC.

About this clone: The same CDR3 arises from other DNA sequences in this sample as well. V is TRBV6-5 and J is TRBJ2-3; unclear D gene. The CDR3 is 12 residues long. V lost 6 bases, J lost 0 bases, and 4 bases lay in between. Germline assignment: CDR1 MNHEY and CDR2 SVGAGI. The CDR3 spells CASRRSTDTQYF. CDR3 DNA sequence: TGTGCCAGCAGACGGAGCACAGATACGCAGTATTTT.

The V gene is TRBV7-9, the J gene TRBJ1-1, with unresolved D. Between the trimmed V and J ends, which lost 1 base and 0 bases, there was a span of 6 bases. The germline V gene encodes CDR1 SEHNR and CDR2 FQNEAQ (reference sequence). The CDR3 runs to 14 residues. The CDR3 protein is CASSLVRVNTEAFF. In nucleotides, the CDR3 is TGTGCCAGCAGCTTAGTACGGGTGAACACTGAAGCTTTCTTT. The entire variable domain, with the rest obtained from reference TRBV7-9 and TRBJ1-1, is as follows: DTGVSQNPRHKITKRGQNVTFRCDPISEHNRLYWYRQTLGQGPEFLTYFQNEAQLEKSRLLSDRFSAERPKGSFSTLEIQRTEQGDSAMYLCASSLVRVNTEAFFGQGTRLTVV.

The CDR3 here is CAWRGPGGWETQYF. In nucleotides, the CDR3 is TGTGCCTGGAGAGGACCAGGAGGATGGGAGACCCAGTACTTC. V usage is TRBV30 and J usage is TRBJ2-5; D perhaps matches TRBD2 (5 bases). Germline loops: CDR1 GTSNPN, CDR2 SVGIG (reference sequence). Trimming took 3 bases from V and 5 from J, leaving 16 bases between them. This CDR3 has 14 residues.

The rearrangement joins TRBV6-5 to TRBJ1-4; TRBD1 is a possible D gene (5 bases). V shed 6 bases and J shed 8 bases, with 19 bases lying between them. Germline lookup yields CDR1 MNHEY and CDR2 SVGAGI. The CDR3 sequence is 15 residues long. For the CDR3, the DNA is TGTGCCAGCAGCGATCAGGGTGCGACACGAGAAAAACTGTTTTTT. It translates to CASSDQGATREKLFF.

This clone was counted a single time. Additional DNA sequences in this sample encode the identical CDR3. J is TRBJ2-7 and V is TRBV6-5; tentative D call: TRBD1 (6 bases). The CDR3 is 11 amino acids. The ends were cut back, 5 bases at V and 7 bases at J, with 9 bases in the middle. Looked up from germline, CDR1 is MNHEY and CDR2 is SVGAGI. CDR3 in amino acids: CASSQGREQYF. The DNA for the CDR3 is TGTGCCAGCAGTCAGGGGAGAGAGCAGTACTTC.

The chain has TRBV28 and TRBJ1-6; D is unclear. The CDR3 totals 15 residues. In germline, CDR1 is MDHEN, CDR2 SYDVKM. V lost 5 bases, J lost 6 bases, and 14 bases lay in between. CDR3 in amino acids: CASSPPQTFNSPLHF. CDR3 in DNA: TGTGCCAGCAGTCCCCCGCAAACCTTTAATTCACCCCTCCACTTT.

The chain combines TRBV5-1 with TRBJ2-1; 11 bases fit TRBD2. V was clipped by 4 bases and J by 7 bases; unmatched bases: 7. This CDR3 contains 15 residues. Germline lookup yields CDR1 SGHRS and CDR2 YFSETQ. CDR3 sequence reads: CASSRSGGAENEQFF. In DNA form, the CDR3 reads TGCGCCAGCAGCCGTAGCGGGGGGGCCGAGAATGAGCAGTTCTTC. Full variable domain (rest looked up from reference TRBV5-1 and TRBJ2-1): KAGVTQTPRYLIKTRGQQVTLSCSPISGHRSVSWYQQTPGQGLQFLFEYFSETQRNKGNFPGRFSGRQFSNSRSEMNVSTLELGDSALYLCASSRSGGAENEQFFGPGTRLTVL.

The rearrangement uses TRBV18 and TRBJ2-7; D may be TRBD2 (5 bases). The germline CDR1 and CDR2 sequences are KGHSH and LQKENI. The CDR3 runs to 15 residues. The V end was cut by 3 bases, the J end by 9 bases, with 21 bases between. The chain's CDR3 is CASSPAGVARAGQYF. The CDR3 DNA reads TGTGCCAGCTCACCTGCTGGGGTCGCCCGCGCGGGGCAGTACTTC. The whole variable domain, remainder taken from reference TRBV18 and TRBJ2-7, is NAGVMQNPRHLVRRRGQEARLRCSPMKGHSHVYWYRQLPEEGLKFMVYLQKENIIDESGMPKERFSAEFPKEGPSILRIQQVVRGDSAAYFCASSPAGVARAGQYFGPGTRLTVT.

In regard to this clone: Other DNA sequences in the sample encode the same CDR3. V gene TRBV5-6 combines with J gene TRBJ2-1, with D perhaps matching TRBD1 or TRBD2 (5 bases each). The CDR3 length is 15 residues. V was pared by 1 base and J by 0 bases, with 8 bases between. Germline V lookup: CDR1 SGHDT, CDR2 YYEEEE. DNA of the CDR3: TGTGCCAGCAGCTTGAGAGGGACCTCCTACAATGAGCAGTTCTTC. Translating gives CASSLRGTSYNEQFF.

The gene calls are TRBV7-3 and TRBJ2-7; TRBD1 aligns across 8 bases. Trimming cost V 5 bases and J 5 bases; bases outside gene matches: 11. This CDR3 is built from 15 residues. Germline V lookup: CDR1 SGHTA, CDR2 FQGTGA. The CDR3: CASSPRQGLPHEQYF. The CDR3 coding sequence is TGTGCCAGCAGCCCTAGACAGGGGCTGCCCCACGAGCAGTACTTC.

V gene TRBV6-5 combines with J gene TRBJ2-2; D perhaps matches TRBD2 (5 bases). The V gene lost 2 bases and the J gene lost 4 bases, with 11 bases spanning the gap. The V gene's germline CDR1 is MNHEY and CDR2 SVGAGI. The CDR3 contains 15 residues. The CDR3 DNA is TGTGCCAGCAGTTACACGACGGGGAGCACCGGGGAGCTGTTTTTT. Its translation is CASSYTTGSTGELFF.

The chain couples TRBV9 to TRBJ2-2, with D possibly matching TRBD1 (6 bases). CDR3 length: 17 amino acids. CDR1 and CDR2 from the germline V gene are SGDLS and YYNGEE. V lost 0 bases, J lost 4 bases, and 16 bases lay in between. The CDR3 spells CASSVVRGNGITGELFF. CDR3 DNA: TGTGCCAGCAGCGTAGTCAGGGGAAATGGTATCACCGGGGAGCTGTTTTTT.

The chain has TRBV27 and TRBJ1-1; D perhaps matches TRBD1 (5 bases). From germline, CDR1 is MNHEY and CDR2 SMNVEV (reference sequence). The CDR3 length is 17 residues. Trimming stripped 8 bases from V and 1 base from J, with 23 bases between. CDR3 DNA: TGTGCCAGCCAGGGAAGGTGGGGACGCGACGAGAACACTGAAGCTTTCTTT. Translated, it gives CASQGRWGRDENTEAFF.

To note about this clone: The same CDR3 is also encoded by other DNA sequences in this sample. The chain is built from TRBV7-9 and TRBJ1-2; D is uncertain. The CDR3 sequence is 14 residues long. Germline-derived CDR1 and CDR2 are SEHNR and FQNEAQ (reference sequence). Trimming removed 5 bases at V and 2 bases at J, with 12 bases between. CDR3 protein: CASSLGGLNYGYTF. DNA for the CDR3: TGTGCCAGCAGCCTGGGAGGTCTCAACTATGGCTACACCTTC. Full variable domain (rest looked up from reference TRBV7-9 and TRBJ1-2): DTGVSQNPRHKITKRGQNVTFRCDPISEHNRLYWYRQTLGQGPEFLTYFQNEAQLEKSRLLSDRFSAERPKGSFSTLEIQRTEQGDSAMYLCASSLGGLNYGYTFGSGTRLTVV.

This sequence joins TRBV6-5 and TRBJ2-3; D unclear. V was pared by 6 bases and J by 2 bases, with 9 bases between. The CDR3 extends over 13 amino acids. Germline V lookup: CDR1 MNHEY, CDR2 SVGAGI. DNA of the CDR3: TGTGCCAGCAGACTCATTGACACAGATACGCAGTATTTT. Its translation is CASRLIDTDTQYF.

The CDR3 DNA sequence: TGCGCCAGCAGCTCTGTCCACACCTCCTACAATGAGCAGTTCTTC. Encoded protein: CASSSVHTSYNEQFF. The chain couples TRBV5-1 to TRBJ2-1, with D unclear. This CDR3 contains 15 residues. The V end lost 3 bases, the J end lost 0 bases, and 10 bases lay between the germline ends. Germline CDR1 reads SGHRS; CDR2 reads YFSETQ. The full variable domain, its missing parts supplied by reference TRBV5-1 and TRBJ2-1, is KAGVTQTPRYLIKTRGQQVTLSCSPISGHRSVSWYQQTPGQGLQFLFEYFSETQRNKGNFPGRFSGRQFSNSRSEMNVSTLELGDSALYLCASSSVHTSYNEQFFGPGTRLTVL.

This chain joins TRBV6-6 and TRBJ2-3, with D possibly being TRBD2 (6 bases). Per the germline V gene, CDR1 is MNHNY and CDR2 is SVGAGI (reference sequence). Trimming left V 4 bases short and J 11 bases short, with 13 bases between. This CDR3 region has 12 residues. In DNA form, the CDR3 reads TGTGCCAGCAGTTGGACTGACGGGGGGCAGTATTTT. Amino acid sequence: CASSWTDGGQYF.

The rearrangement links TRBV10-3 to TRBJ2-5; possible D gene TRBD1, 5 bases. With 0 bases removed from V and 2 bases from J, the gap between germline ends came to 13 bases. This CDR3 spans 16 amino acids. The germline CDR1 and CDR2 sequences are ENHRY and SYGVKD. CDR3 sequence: CAISESAAGKQETQYF. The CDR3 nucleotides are TGTGCCATCAGTGAGTCCGCGGCAGGGAAACAAGAGACCCAGTACTTC.

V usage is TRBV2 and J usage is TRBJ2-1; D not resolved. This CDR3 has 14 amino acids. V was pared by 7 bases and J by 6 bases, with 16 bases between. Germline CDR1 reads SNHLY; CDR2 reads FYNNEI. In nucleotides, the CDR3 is TGTGCCAGCACGAACCCCTTAGTGGGCAATGAGCAGTTCTTC. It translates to CASTNPLVGNEQFF.

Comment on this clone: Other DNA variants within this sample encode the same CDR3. CDR3 sequence reads: CASSLDRTAYEQYF. Written as DNA, the CDR3 is TGTGCCAGCAGCTTAGATAGAACAGCTTACGAGCAGTACTTC. V is TRBV11-2 and J is TRBJ2-7; D gene ambiguous. The CDR3 spans 14 residues. Germline V CDR1 and CDR2: SGHAT, FQNNGV. Trimming took 0 bases from V and 4 from J, leaving 10 bases between them.

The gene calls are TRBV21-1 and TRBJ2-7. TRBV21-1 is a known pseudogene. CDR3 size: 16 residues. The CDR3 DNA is TGTGCCAGCGCACACCCGAGCTTACCTATGGGGTACGAGCAGTACTTC. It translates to CASAHPSLPMGYEQYF.